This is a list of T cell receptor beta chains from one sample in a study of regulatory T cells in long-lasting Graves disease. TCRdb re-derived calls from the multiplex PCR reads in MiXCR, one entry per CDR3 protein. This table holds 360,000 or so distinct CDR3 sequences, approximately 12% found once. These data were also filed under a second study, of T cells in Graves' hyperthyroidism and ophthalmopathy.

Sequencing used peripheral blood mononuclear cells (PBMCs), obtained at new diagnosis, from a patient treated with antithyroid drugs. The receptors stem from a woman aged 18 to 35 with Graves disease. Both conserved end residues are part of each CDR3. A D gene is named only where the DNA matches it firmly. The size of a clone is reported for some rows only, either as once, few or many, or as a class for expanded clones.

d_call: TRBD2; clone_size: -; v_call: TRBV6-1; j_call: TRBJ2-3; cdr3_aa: CASTSTSGGTGTQYF; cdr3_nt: TGTGCCAGCACCTCGACTAGCGGGGGGACGGGTACGCAGTATTTT
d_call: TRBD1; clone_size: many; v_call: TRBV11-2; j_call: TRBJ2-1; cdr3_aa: CASSLFFLSRGTDYNEQFF; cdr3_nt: TGTGCCAGCAGCTTATTTTTTCTCTCGAGAGGGACAGACTACAATGAGCAGTTCTTC
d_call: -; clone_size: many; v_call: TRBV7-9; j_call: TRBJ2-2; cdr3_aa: CASSFGAGTGELFF; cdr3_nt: TGTGCCAGCAGCTTCGGCGCTGGCACCGGGGAGCTGTTTTTT
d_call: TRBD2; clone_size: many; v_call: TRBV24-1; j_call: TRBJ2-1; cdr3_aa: CATSGRASGVHEQFF; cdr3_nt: TGTGCCACCAGTGGAAGGGCTAGCGGGGTGCATGAGCAGTTCTTC
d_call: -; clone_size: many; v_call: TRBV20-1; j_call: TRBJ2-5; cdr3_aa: CSAREPWGVPTQYF; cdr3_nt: TGCAGTGCTAGAGAACCCTGGGGCGTCCCGACCCAGTACTTC
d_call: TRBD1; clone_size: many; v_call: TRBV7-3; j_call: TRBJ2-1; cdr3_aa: CASSVRDRWNEQFF; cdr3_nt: TGTGCCAGCAGCGTCCGGGACAGGTGGAATGAGCAGTTCTTC
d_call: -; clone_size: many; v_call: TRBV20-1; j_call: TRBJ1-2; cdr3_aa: CSASRDFRWGGYTF; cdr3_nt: TGCAGTGCTAGCCGGGACTTCAGGTGGGGTGGCTACACCTTC
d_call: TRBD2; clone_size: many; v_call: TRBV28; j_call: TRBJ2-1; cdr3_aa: CASSPMLTSGRNEQFF; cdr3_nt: TGTGCCAGCAGTCCCATGCTTACTAGCGGGAGAAATGAGCAGTTCTTC
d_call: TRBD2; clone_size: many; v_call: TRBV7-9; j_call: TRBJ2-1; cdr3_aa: CASSASWDTSGGHNEQFF; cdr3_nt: TGTGCCAGCAGCGCTAGTTGGGACACTAGCGGGGGTCACAATGAGCAGTTCTTC
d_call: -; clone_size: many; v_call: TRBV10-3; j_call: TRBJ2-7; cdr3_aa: CATGRTTTGSYEQYF; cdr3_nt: TGTGCCACAGGGCGAACAACTACAGGGTCATACGAGCAGTACTTC
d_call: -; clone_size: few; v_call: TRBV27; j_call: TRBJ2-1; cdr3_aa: CASSYFGGFYNEQFF; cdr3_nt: TGTGCCAGCAGTTATTTTGGCGGTTTCTACAATGAGCAGTTCTTC
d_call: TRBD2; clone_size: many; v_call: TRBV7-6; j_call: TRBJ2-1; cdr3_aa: CASSLALAGGLNEQFF; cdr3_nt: TGTGCCAGCAGCTTAGCGTTAGCGGGAGGGCTGAATGAGCAGTTCTTC
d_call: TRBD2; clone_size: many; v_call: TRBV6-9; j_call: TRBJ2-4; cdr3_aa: CASSYLRLLAGIGTKNIQYF; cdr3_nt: TGTGCCAGCAGTTACTTAAGATTGCTAGCGGGGATTGGTACCAAAAACATTCAGTACTTC
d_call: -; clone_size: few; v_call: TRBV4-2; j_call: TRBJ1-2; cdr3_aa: CASSQGAWTEINYGYTF; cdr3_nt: TGTGCCAGCAGCCAAGGGGCTTGGACAGAGATTAACTATGGCTACACCTTC
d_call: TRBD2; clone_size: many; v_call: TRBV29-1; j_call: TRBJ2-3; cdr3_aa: CSDAPWGPTSGGADTQYF; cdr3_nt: TGCAGCGACGCCCCTTGGGGACCGACTAGCGGGGGGGCAGATACGCAGTATTTT
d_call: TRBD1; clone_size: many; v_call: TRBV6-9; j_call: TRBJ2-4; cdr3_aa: CASSSGTGGWGRYIQYF; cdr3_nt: TGTGCCAGCAGTTCCGGGACAGGGGGCTGGGGCAGATACATTCAGTACTTC
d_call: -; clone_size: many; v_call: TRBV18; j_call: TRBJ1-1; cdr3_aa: CASSRGYNTEAFF; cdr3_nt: TGTGCCAGCTCCCGAGGCTACAACACTGAAGCTTTCTTT
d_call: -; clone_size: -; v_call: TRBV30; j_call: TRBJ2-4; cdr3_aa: CAWSATVYLAKNIQYF; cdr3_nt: TGTGCCTGGAGTGCGACGGTTTACCTAGCCAAAAACATTCAGTACTTC
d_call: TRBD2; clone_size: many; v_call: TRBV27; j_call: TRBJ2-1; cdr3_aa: CASSLLAGLADYNEQFF; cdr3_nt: TGTGCCAGCAGTTTACTTGCCGGACTAGCGGACTACAATGAGCAGTTCTTC
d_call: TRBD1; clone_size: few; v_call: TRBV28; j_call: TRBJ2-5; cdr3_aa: CASSLLGQGTRETQYF; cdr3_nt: TGTGCCAGCAGCCTTCTTGGACAGGGGACAAGAGAGACCCAGTACTTC
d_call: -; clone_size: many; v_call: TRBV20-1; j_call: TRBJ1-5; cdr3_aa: CSARRRRAQHF; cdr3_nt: TGCAGTGCTAGAAGGCGCCGGGCCCAGCATTTT
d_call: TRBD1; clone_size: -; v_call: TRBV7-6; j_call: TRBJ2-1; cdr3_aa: CASSSSQGAMGYNEQFF; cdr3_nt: TGTGCCAGCAGCTCCTCGCAGGGGGCGATGGGTTACAATGAGCAGTTCTTC
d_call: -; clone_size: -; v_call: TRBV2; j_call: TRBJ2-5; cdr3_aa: CASSGGPGETQYF; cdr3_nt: TGTGCCAGCAGTGGTGGGCCGGGGGAGACCCAGTACTTC
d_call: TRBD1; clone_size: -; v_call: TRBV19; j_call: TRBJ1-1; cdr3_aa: CASSIGYGQGSTTEAFF; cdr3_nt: TGTGCCAGTAGTATAGGCTATGGACAGGGATCAACTACTGAAGCTTTCTTT
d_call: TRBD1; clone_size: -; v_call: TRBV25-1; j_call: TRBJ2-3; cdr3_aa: CASRRRQGGTDTQYF; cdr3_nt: TGTGCCAGCAGACGCCGACAGGGAGGCACAGATACGCAGTATTTT
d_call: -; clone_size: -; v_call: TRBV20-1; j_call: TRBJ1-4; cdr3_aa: CSAAGAANEKLFF; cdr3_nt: TGCAGTGCAGCAGGGGCGGCTAATGAAAAACTGTTTTTT
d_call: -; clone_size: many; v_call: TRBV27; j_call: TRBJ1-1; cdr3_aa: CASSPGVSDNTEAFF; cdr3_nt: TGTGCCAGCAGTCCCGGGGTCTCAGATAACACTGAAGCTTTCTTT
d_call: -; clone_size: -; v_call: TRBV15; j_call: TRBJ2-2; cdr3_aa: CATSRVRRGGGGELFF; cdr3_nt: TGTGCCACCAGCAGAGTCCGCAGGGGCGGGGGCGGGGAGCTGTTTTTT